This is a list of T cell receptor beta chains from one sample in a study of shared clonotypes between healthy human individuals. The protocol was immunoSEQ multiplex PCR, while the TCRdb copy is restricted to in-frame clones and leaves out a portion. This table has roughly 2.2 million clones, approximately 90% appearing once. The sample comprised naive CD4+ T cells from PBMCs. The receptors were gathered from a man between 18 and 29 years old in good health. Some clones in this sample may be carry-over from other donors' samples. Each CDR3 is given with its conserved first and last residue. Each record gives: J gene, V gene, clone size, CDR3 protein. Only part of the rows carry a size: once, few, many, or a class if the clone is expanded.

j_call: TRBJ2-3; v_call: TRBV4-1; clone_size: -; cdr3_aa: CASSHDTRGGGSTDTQYF
j_call: TRBJ2-3; v_call: TRBV30; clone_size: once; cdr3_aa: CAWDSGLAGFTDTQYF
j_call: TRBJ2-7; v_call: TRBV15; clone_size: -; cdr3_aa: CATSRAATSGHSYEQYF
j_call: TRBJ2-5; v_call: TRBV5-1; clone_size: -; cdr3_aa: CASSPLPAGGVGETQYF
j_call: TRBJ2-5; v_call: TRBV29-1; clone_size: -; cdr3_aa: CSVLGGGETQYF
j_call: TRBJ2-3; v_call: TRBV29-1; clone_size: -; cdr3_aa: CSVDAVEADTQYF
j_call: TRBJ2-1; v_call: TRBV27; clone_size: -; cdr3_aa: CASSLQKSSYNEQFF
j_call: TRBJ2-1; v_call: TRBV6-5; clone_size: -; cdr3_aa: CASSYQPGLVPFF
j_call: TRBJ1-1; v_call: TRBV18; clone_size: few; cdr3_aa: CASSPPGGASAFF
j_call: TRBJ2-1; v_call: TRBV11-1; clone_size: -; cdr3_aa: CASSPGLAVYNEQFF
j_call: TRBJ1-4; v_call: TRBV30; clone_size: -; cdr3_aa: CAWSHPEGKLFF
j_call: TRBJ2-7; v_call: TRBV7-2; clone_size: -; cdr3_aa: CASSLAGLAVEQYF
j_call: TRBJ2-7; v_call: TRBV18; clone_size: -; cdr3_aa: CASSPQPGGYEQYF
j_call: TRBJ1-5; v_call: TRBV28; clone_size: -; cdr3_aa: CASSFLDGLNQPQHF
j_call: TRBJ2-7; v_call: TRBV7-7; clone_size: -; cdr3_aa: CASSLTGISDEQYF
j_call: TRBJ1-1; v_call: TRBV28; clone_size: once; cdr3_aa: CASSSFPGTQNTEAFF
j_call: TRBJ1-1; v_call: TRBV5-1; clone_size: once; cdr3_aa: CASSLGGFTEAFF
j_call: TRBJ1-6; v_call: TRBV6-5; clone_size: -; cdr3_aa: CASSPNRGRPLHF
j_call: TRBJ1-4; v_call: TRBV6-5; clone_size: -; cdr3_aa: CASGRQATNEKLFF
j_call: TRBJ2-7; v_call: TRBV7-2; clone_size: once; cdr3_aa: CASSLGYLPYEQYF
j_call: TRBJ1-5; v_call: TRBV6-1; clone_size: -; cdr3_aa: CASSEAWTSDQPQHF
j_call: TRBJ2-3; v_call: TRBV18; clone_size: -; cdr3_aa: CASSPPGSQGGDTQYF
j_call: TRBJ2-7; v_call: TRBV6-6; clone_size: -; cdr3_aa: CASSSLDRVGYEQYF
j_call: TRBJ2-2; v_call: TRBV11-3; clone_size: -; cdr3_aa: CASSFSSGNTGELFF
j_call: TRBJ2-7; v_call: TRBV27; clone_size: -; cdr3_aa: CASSFLRDRGSTYEQYF
j_call: TRBJ2-7; v_call: TRBV5-1; clone_size: -; cdr3_aa: CASSLGQGNEQYF
j_call: TRBJ2-1; v_call: TRBV7-3; clone_size: once; cdr3_aa: CASSKARNNEQFF
j_call: TRBJ2-7; v_call: TRBV27; clone_size: -; cdr3_aa: CASSYRTGDGEQYF
j_call: TRBJ2-7; v_call: TRBV4-2; clone_size: -; cdr3_aa: CASSRRGLGPSHSDYEQYF
j_call: TRBJ2-7; v_call: TRBV30; clone_size: -; cdr3_aa: CAWSTLAGRLEQYF
j_call: TRBJ2-1; v_call: TRBV10-3; clone_size: -; cdr3_aa: CAISEQLAGANNEQFF
j_call: TRBJ2-5; v_call: TRBV6-5; clone_size: -; cdr3_aa: CASSRSGVAGETQYF
j_call: TRBJ1-1; v_call: TRBV28; clone_size: -; cdr3_aa: CASSFVVQSGTEAFF
j_call: TRBJ2-1; v_call: TRBV10-3; clone_size: -; cdr3_aa: CAISSVGRSSYNEQFF
j_call: TRBJ1-2; v_call: TRBV5-6; clone_size: -; cdr3_aa: CASSPARVGTRLGTF
j_call: TRBJ2-5; v_call: TRBV23-1; clone_size: -; cdr3_aa: CASSQTQRETQYF
j_call: TRBJ2-7; v_call: TRBV20-1; clone_size: -; cdr3_aa: CSATSYHEQYF
j_call: TRBJ2-7; v_call: TRBV28; clone_size: -; cdr3_aa: CASSLHDATYEQYF
j_call: TRBJ2-3; v_call: TRBV15; clone_size: -; cdr3_aa: CATSSRTSGITDTQYF
j_call: TRBJ1-5; v_call: TRBV28; clone_size: few; cdr3_aa: CASSPGDSYSNQPQHF
j_call: TRBJ2-7; v_call: TRBV7-8; clone_size: -; cdr3_aa: CASSLMPSGRIEQYF
j_call: TRBJ2-1; v_call: TRBV18; clone_size: -; cdr3_aa: CASSLLDPSYNEQFF
j_call: TRBJ2-1; v_call: TRBV29-1; clone_size: once; cdr3_aa: CSVWTSGTNEQFF
j_call: TRBJ1-1; v_call: TRBV9; clone_size: -; cdr3_aa: CASSVFRTGDTEAFF
j_call: TRBJ1-2; v_call: TRBV9; clone_size: -; cdr3_aa: CASSQSSGEAGYTF
j_call: TRBJ2-1; v_call: TRBV4-3; clone_size: once; cdr3_aa: CASSQEFYNEQFF
j_call: TRBJ2-7; v_call: TRBV5-1; clone_size: once; cdr3_aa: CASSLALGGPRRGAYEQYF
j_call: TRBJ2-3; v_call: TRBV30; clone_size: -; cdr3_aa: CAWSVLRGGADTQYF
j_call: TRBJ1-1; v_call: TRBV5-1; clone_size: -; cdr3_aa: CASSLLLDTEAFF
j_call: TRBJ2-3; v_call: TRBV5-1; clone_size: -; cdr3_aa: CASSRTGSGTDTQYF
j_call: TRBJ1-1; v_call: TRBV11-1; clone_size: -; cdr3_aa: CASSPPGTGDTEAFF
j_call: TRBJ2-7; v_call: TRBV28; clone_size: once; cdr3_aa: CASRAGLAGGSYEQYF
j_call: TRBJ2-6; v_call: TRBV30; clone_size: -; cdr3_aa: CAWSVSGGANVLTF
j_call: TRBJ2-7; v_call: TRBV7-3; clone_size: -; cdr3_aa: CASSLDRVGEQYF
j_call: TRBJ1-2; v_call: TRBV29-1; clone_size: -; cdr3_aa: CSVAGGSGYTF
j_call: TRBJ2-3; v_call: TRBV7-6; clone_size: -; cdr3_aa: CASSLVGSGDTQYF
j_call: TRBJ2-7; v_call: TRBV5-5; clone_size: -; cdr3_aa: CASSKSQGVSSYEQYF
j_call: TRBJ2-7; v_call: TRBV20-1; clone_size: once; cdr3_aa: CSARVLGEQYF
j_call: TRBJ2-1; v_call: TRBV5-1; clone_size: -; cdr3_aa: CASSPIGGGRRSYNEQFF